This entry features one T cell receptor beta chain sequence. Antigen specificity is unknown. The data derive from a study of beta chain features in type 1 diabetes. General study points: Moderate yet significant TCRB CDR3 shortening was seen in Type 1 diabetes patients in all four CD4+ subsets. VDJ junctions from type 1 diabetes patients carried fewer insertions and larger deletions.

Every isolated RNA sample was fully reverse transcribed, so sequencing captured expressed TCRB transcripts. Naive, central memory and regulatory T cell samples yielded about 3.57 million reads on average. Profiling relied on immunoSEQ multiplex PCR, and the TCRdb table lists in-frame clones only, not all of them. The sample yields a few hundred thousand clones, 10% to 15% seen once. There are 13 residues in the CDR3. CDR1 and CDR2 from the germline V gene are SEHNR and FQNEAQ (reference sequence). The ends were cut back, 3 bases at V and 10 bases at J, with 15 bases in the middle. The rearrangement joins TRBV7-9 to TRBJ1-1; D remains ambiguous. Sequencing was carried out using naive CD4+ T cells from blood. This sequence was found in a woman under 30 with type 1 diabetes. CDR3 sequence: CASSLEAVSRAFF. The CDR3 region has the DNA TGTGCCAGCAGCTTGGAGGCAGTCTCGCGAGCTTTCTTT.